This T cell receptor (beta chain) originates from a study of T cell responses to AZD1222 COVID-19 vaccine. Study details: Second-dose groups at about 4 or about 12 weeks were pooled.

This clone was counted between two and nine times. Germline values: CDR1 MGHRA, CDR2 YSYEKL. J lost 1 base, V lost 3 bases, and 2 bases had no gene match. CDR3 length equals 15 residues. The protocol was immunoSEQ multiplex PCR, while the TCRdb copy is restricted to in-frame clones and leaves out a portion. The sample has 87,000 or so clones; about 89% are singletons. This TCR derives from an adult in good health. The material was peripheral blood, obtained on day 0 of AZD1222 vaccination. The chain combines TRBV4-1 with TRBJ1-2; 10 bases fit TRBD1. This chain's CDR3 is CASSQGTGDNYGYTF. The CDR3 DNA follows: TGCGCCAGCAGCCAGGGGACAGGGGATAACTATGGCTACACCTTC.